This T cell receptor (beta chain) was profiled in a study of blood T cell repertoires in COVID-19 (dated by TCRdb to the early 2020s). As for the study more broadly: Collaborator samples came from the United States, Italy and Spain and covered acute and convalescent phases of COVID-19. The samples were drawn from the first 160 participants of the ongoing ImmuneRACE study and from 1,254 subjects provided by 6 global collaborators. The prospective study material was composed of cDNA or gDNA derived from T cells, B-cell-depleted T cells, or PBMCs. The dataset comprised deeply sampled blood TCRbeta repertoires from subjects exposed to, actively infected with, or recovered from COVID-19. Where available, HLA class I and class II types were obtained from metadata supplied by the sample provider rather than from assay-based typing. A de-identified subject ID, COVID-19 status, age in years and sex were almost always included in the sample metadata. The repertoires were released in a freely available public database intended as a resource for research on the immune response to SARS-CoV-2. Study-level results and caveats: The amount of clinical and demographic metadata varied by source and participant and was provided uncurated.

Collaborating institutions collected whole blood in K2EDTA tubes following their own protocols. For TCRbeta analysis, collaborator samples were shipped as frozen whole blood, as isolated PBMCs, or as DNA extracted from either sample type. The immunoSEQ Assay, a bias-controlled multiplex PCR, was used to amplify TCRbeta CDR3 regions from genomic DNA. In the source study's methods: The number of nucleated cells in each sample was estimated from the amplification of reference gene primers within the assay. To quantify the absolute abundance of each unique TCRbeta CDR3 rearrangement, sequence reads were collapsed and filtered. For each sample, productive Simpson clonality was calculated as the square root of Simpson's diversity index over productive rearrangements. TCRdb limited this immuneACCESS table to in-frame rearrangements with V and J called. A share of clones is missing; checked studies link under half to unresolved V genes, and the rest is unexplained. The V and J calls and the clone size are those of that table, but D and trimming were determined from the DNA. The sample records some 280,000 clones, around 86% of which are singletons. The ten largest make up around 2.9% of the sample.

As for this clone: No antigen is known for it. No much larger clone is present one base from it, and per-base qualities are unavailable.

The clonotype was recovered from a woman in her thirties with active or convalescent COVID-19. Sequencing input: peripheral blood.

The nucleotide sequence is TGTGCCAGCAGTTTAGGGGCAGGCCAAGCTAACTATGGCTACACCTTC. This is translated as CASSLGAGQANYGYTF. The V and J segments used are TRBV27 and TRBJ1-2; the D gene is possibly TRBD1, with 5 bases matching. CDR1 is given as MNHEY and CDR2 as SMNVEV, both from the germline V gene (reference sequence). V is pared back by 2 bases and J by 0 bases, with 13 bases lying between the germline termini. From cysteine to phenylalanine, the CDR3 is 16 amino acids long. Only CDR3 DNA is held: 48 bases, read in frame from base 1.